This TCR beta chain comes out of a study of T-cell reconstitution after alpha-beta-depleted transplantation in children. This clonotype has ten or more counts. The CDR3 spans 17 residues. Trimming removed 4 bases from V and 4 bases from J, with 19 bases in between. The germline gives CDR1 MGHRA, CDR2 YSYEKL. A TCRbeta library incorporating unique molecular identifiers was prepared. Via MiXCR, TCRdb re-called the PCR reads, giving one row per CDR3 protein. In the table there are more than 150,000 distinct CDR3 sequences, 6% to 7% of which are singletons. This clonotype originated in a human donor who donated a stem cell graft to a child with Wiskott-Aldrich syndrome. The chain links TRBV4-1 to TRBJ2-2, with D maybe TRBD2 (6 bases). This specimen was PBMCs from the stem cell graft donor, taken from the stem cell graft. In DNA, the CDR3 is TGCGCCAGCAGCCTTAGCGGCGGGATGAGTTTCACCGGGGAGCTGTTTTTT. This translates into CASSLSGGMSFTGELFF.